This entry is about one T cell receptor beta chain. This receptor's antigen is unknown. Its ends do not fully match the called genes, so a read error is possible. This sample was included in a study of cytomegalovirus exposure and HLA in healthy donors (dated by TCRdb to about 2017). Turning to the overall study: An earlier analysis of several hundred of the donors reported 250 to 350 Gb of sequence data and 117 million unique TCR beta sequences from about 179 million T cells. An early release that covered around 590 HLA-typed donors contained around 300 gigabases of sequencing data and tens of millions of unique TCR sequences. Of the roughly 430 genotyped donors, 65% to 90% fell in the genetic ancestry cluster associated with self-reported Caucasian donors. The study aimed to test whether signatures of past pathogen exposure could be identified by cataloging public T cell receptors. The study used immunosequencing to profile the T cell repertoires of hundreds of subjects and linked those repertoires to cytomegalovirus serostatus. Besides the first cohort of roughly 660 subjects, a separate validation cohort made up of roughly 130 different subjects was used. To predict cytomegalovirus infection status, the study combined high-throughput TCR immunosequencing, statistical association of individual TCRs with disease status, and machine learning. To study patterns of TCR occurrence, a later analysis re-analyzed previously published TCR beta repertoires from around 670 donors and added high-resolution HLA genotyping. In the later analysis, no new phenotypic data were used to find candidate immune exposures; instead, reliance was placed on TCR beta sequences and their occurrence across donors. An earlier analysis of 587 of the donors applied high-throughput TCR beta sequencing to assess whether each TCR beta V gene segment acted as functional or pseudogenic. Donor age, sex, ethnicity and CMV serostatus were collected together with the repertoire data. In a later genetic analysis, genome-wide SNP genotypes for 398 of the 666 donors were used, and that subset was treated as a discovery cohort. All discovery cohort repertoires had been generated on a single sequencing platform. HLA typing included class I and class II loci at four-digit resolution. Typing coverage differed by locus: A, B, C, DRB1 and DQB1 were typed in roughly 620-640 donors, DQA1 in 500 to 550, DPA1 in some 610, and DPB1 in 400 to 480. A handful of DR-DQ haplotypes were handled as single units for association and clustering because linkage in the cohort was strong. Among 398 genotyped donors of the cohort, an average of around 250,000 unique TCR beta nucleotide sequences was sequenced per donor, of which approximately 18% were non-productive. Summary of the overall study and its limitations: For the cohort, immune exposure information was limited to CMV serostatus. Several of the top co-occurrence clusters appeared to be linked to parvovirus B19, influenza, CMV and Epstein-Barr virus, according to a later analysis. The earlier analysis of approximately 560 of the donors excluded approximately 15 rarely observed V segments, including chromosome 9 orphons, because counts were too low. A later analysis found that TCR association rates varied across HLA loci, with DRB1 alleles showing the most associated TCRs and HLA-C alleles the fewest. A later analysis associated 16,951 TCR beta sequences with specific HLA alleles at a false discovery rate of 0.05. In the study, some 160 TCR beta chains were listed as associated with cytomegalovirus. A cluster of highly shared sequence variants was judged likely to represent a technical artifact of the sequencing pipeline. According to a later genetic analysis, donors in an Asian-associated ancestry cluster had fewer N-insertions in productive TCRs than the approximately 610-donor mean. The classifier was reported to diagnose cytomegalovirus status with high specificity and sensitivity in both the original and validation cohorts. In a later analysis, most CMV-associated TCR beta chains were found to appear HLA-restricted, with HLA associations seemingly driven largely by CMV exposure. HLA typing was unavailable for some donors at each locus, so association tests used only the typed subset. In an earlier analysis of several hundred of the donors, most TCR beta V segments were observed in productive rearrangements about 90% or about 30% of the time, broadly matching IMGT annotations. Correlated functional status among segregating V segments might be attributable to linkage disequilibrium, but an unknown experimental factor could not be ruled out. The authors suggested that the approach could potentially be generalized to other disease states and immunological phenotypes. Assigning TCR associations to individual alleles was difficult when HLA alleles, especially DR and DQ, strongly co-occurred. Across donors, most TCR sequences were observed very rarely, whereas some public TCRs were present in many individuals. In vitro tests confirmed that three of the cytomegalovirus-associated TCR beta chains recognize cytomegalovirus antigens. A further reported finding was that TCR beta sequences accurately predicted the HLA-A and HLA-B alleles for most subjects in the first cohort. Presence/absence analyses assumed roughly uniform sequencing depth across donors, an assumption that may not hold. The 87-base-pair reads could not distinguish some IMGT-functional V segments, including TRBV6-2 and TRBV6-3, so those segments were excluded. In a later genetic analysis, a missense DCLRE1C variant was associated with V-gene and J-gene trimming of TCR beta chains, and the association was replicated in an independent cohort. The cohort was sequenced for TCR beta chains only, and without alpha or paired-chain data the features that could be detected were limited. In a later analysis, HLA-associated TCR beta chains were found to be more clonally expanded and to have lower generation probabilities than equally common non-associated chains.

Library generation was performed with the immunoSEQ multiplex PCR assay. For the multiplex PCR, a mixture combining 60 forward primers for TCR Vbeta segments and 13 reverse primers for TCR Jbeta segments was used. Amplification of the CDR3 region of rearranged TCR beta genes was performed with a multiplex PCR assay on genomic DNA. The amplified TCR beta libraries were sequenced on the Illumina HiSeq System as 87-base-pair reads. The authors' analysis ran thus. In a later analysis, tens of millions of unique TCR beta chains were counted across the 500 to 850 repertoires, and approximately 11 million of these chains were shared by at least two donors. To remove PCR and sequencing errors, raw reads were error-corrected and collapsed into unique sequences using a nearest-neighbor algorithm that merged closely related sequences. CDR3 sequences were aligned to IMGT reference sequences to assign V, D and J gene segments. For a sequence to be retained, a match of at least six nucleotides to both a V gene segment and a J gene segment was required. A rearrangement counted as productive if the CDR3 had no stop codons and remained in frame with V and J, and every other rearrangement counted as non-productive. CDR3 was defined according to IMGT convention as the region running from the second conserved V-encoded cysteine to the conserved J-encoded phenylalanine. The earlier analysis of approximately 500 of the donors excluded sequences that lacked an unambiguous match to a single V gene segment. An earlier analysis of a few hundred of the donors called V segments functional above 56.7% productive rearrangements and segregating when the between-donor standard deviation exceeded 5%. To diagnose cytomegalovirus status from the catalog of TCR beta chain sequences, a statistical classification framework was built. In a later analysis, V and J genes were assigned by comparing TCR nucleotide sequences against IMGT/GENE-DB human TR gene sequences. The TCRdist pipeline was used in a later analysis to assign CDR3 sequences and most-parsimonious VDJ recombination scenarios. In a later analysis, each TCR beta chain was defined by its CDR3 amino acid sequence together with its V-gene family, and reads without a unique V-gene family were excluded. To address suspected cross-contamination and a sequencing artifact, a later analysis removed roughly 580 highly shared, low-generation-probability nucleotide sequences. In a later analysis, a clonal expansion index for each public chain was calculated from normalized within-repertoire ranks of inferred template counts. In a later analysis, generation probabilities were computed using a VDJ recombination model fitted to out-of-frame rearrangements, and the results were checked against IGoR. A later analysis scored TCR-TCR, TCR-HLA and TCR-CMV co-occurrence with hypergeometric tests, applying a repertoire-size bias correction to TCR pairs. False discovery rates were estimated in a later analysis by permuting HLA or CMV assignments 20 times. In a later analysis, co-occurring TCRs were grouped using DBSCAN, and TCRdist sequence similarity was added for clustering within HLA-allele-positive subsets. Repertoires with fewer than 30,000 or more than 120,000 public chains, plus five repertoires with anomalous nucleotide sharing, were excluded from co-occurrence clustering. Not all clones reach the TCRdb copy of this immuneACCESS table, which keeps in-frame sequences only. Checked studies attribute under half of the gap to unresolved V genes and leave the rest unexplained. V and J calls plus clone size are reproduced from that table; the DNA served to infer D and trimming. The sample data list about 100,000 clones, and roughly four fifths of these were observed just once. The ten largest clones represent around 17% of the sample.

The cohort comprised fewer than 750 healthy bone marrow donors. At the time of sampling, all cohort members were nominally healthy, though unrecorded immune exposures were likely present. The donor was CMV seropositive and was included in the group of about 290 seropositive cohort members. A peripheral blood sample was collected from each donor, and TCR beta sequencing was performed on peripheral blood mononuclear cells. Genomic DNA extraction from the blood cell samples was performed with the Qiagen DNeasy Blood Extraction Kit. The CDR3 spans 14 residues, from the cysteine through the phenylalanine. Just the 42-base CDR3 DNA is kept, in frame starting at base 1. CDR1 and CDR2 were assigned from the germline V gene (reference sequence) as SEHNR and FQNEAQ.

The sample comprised PBMCs. The sequence links TRBV7-9 to TRBJ1-1, and 7 bases in between align with TRBD1. This TCR came from a woman in her fifties or sixties in good health and CMV-seropositive. The CDR3 reads CSSSTRGGQDEAFF. The DNA sequence reads TGTTCCAGCAGCACCCGGGGAGGACAGGATGAAGCTTTCTTT.